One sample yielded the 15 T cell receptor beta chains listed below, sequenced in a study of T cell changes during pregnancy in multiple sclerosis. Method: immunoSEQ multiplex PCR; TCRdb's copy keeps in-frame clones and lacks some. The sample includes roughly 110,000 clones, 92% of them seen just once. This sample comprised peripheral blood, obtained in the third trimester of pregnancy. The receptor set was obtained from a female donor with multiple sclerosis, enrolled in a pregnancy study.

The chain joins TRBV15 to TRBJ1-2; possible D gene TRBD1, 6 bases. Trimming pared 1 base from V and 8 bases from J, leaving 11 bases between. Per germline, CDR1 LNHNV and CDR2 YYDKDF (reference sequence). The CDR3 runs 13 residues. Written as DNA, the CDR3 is TGTGCCACCAGCAGAGCGACAGGCCCCGGCTACACCTTC. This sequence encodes CATSRATGPGYTF.

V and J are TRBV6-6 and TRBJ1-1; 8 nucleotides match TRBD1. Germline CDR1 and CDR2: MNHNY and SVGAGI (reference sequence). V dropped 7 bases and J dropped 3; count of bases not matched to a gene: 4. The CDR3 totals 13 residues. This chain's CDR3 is CASTQGAYTEAFF. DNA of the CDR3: TGTGCCAGCACCCAGGGGGCGTACACTGAAGCTTTCTTT.

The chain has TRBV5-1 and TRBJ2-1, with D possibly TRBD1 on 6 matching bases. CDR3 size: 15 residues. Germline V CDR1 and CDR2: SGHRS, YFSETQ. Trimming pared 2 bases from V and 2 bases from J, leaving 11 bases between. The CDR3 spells CASSLAGDTYNEQFF. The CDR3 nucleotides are TGCGCCAGCAGCTTAGCAGGGGACACCTACAATGAGCAGTTCTTC.

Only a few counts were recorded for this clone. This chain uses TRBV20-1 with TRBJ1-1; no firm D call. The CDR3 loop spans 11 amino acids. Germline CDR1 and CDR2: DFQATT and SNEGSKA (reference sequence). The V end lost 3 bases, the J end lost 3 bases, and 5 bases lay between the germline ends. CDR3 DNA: TGCAGTGCTAGGGGCGACACTGAAGCTTTCTTT. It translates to CSARGDTEAFF.

CDR3 protein: CASSEGTGYNEKLFF. The CDR3 nucleotides are TGTGCCAGCAGTGAAGGCACAGGGTATAATGAAAAACTGTTTTTT. V and J are TRBV6-1 and TRBJ1-4; a possible D gene is TRBD1 (6 bases). This CDR3 has 15 residues. V was cut by 1 base and J by 4 bases, with 10 bases left in between. Germline assignment: CDR1 MNHNS and CDR2 SASEGT.

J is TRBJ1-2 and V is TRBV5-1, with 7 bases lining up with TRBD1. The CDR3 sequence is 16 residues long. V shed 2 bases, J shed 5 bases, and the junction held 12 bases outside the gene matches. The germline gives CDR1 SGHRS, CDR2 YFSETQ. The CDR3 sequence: CASSLTTGDPRYGYTF. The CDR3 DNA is TGCGCCAGCAGCTTAACCACAGGGGATCCTAGGTATGGCTACACCTTC.

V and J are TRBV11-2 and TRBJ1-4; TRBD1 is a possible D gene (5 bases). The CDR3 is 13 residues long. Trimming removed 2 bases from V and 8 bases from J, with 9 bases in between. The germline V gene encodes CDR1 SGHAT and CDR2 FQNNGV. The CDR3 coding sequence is TGTGCCAGCAGCTTACTAACAGGCGAAAAACTGTTTTTT. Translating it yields CASSLLTGEKLFF.

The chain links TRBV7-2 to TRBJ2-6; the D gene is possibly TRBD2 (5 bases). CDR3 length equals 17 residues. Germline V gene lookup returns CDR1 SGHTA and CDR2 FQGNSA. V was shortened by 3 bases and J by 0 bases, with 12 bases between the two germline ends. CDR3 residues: CASSLRASGSGANVLTF. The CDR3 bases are TGTGCCAGCAGCTTGCGGGCTTCGGGCTCTGGGGCCAACGTCCTGACTTTC.

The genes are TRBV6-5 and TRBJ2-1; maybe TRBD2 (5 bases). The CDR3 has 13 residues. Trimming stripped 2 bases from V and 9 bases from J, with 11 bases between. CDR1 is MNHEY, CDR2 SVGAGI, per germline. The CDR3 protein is CASSYRHAGEQFF. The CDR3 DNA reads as TGTGCCAGCAGTTACCGCCATGCGGGTGAGCAGTTCTTC.

The CDR3 DNA is TGTGCCAGTAGTGAGGGGGCCCAGTATAATTCACCCCTCCACTTT. Translation gives CASSEGAQYNSPLHF. The V gene is TRBV19, the J gene TRBJ1-6, with 7 nucleotides matching TRBD1. The V gene end was trimmed by 5 bases and the J gene end by 4 bases; junction bases not matched to a gene: 5. The CDR3 sequence is 15 residues long. Looked up from germline, CDR1 is LNHDA and CDR2 is SQIVND (reference sequence).

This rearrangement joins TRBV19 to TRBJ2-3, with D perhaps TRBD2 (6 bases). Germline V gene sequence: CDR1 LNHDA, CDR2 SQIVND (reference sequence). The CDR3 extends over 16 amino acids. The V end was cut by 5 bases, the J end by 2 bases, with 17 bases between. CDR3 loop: CASSPRLVPFTDTQYF. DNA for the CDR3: TGTGCCAGTAGTCCCCGACTAGTACCATTCACAGATACGCAGTATTTT.

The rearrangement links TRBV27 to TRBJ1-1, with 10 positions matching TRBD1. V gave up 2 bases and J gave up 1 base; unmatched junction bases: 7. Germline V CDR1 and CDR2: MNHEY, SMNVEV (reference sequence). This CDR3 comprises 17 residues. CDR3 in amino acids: CASSLRQGAGWNTEAFF. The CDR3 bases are TGTGCCAGCAGTTTAAGACAGGGGGCAGGTTGGAACACTGAAGCTTTCTTT.

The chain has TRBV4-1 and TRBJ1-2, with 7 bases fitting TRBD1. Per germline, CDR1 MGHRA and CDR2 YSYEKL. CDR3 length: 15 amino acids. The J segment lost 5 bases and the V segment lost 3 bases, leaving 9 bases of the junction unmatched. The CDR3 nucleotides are TGCGCCAGCAGCCACCCTCGGACAGGCGAATATGGCTACACCTTC. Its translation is CASSHPRTGEYGYTF.

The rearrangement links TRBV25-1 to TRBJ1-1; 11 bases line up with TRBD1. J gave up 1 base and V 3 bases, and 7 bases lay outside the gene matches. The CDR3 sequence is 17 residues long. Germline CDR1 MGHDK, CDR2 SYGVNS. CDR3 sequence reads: CASSEWTGGARNTEAFF. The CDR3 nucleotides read TGTGCCAGCAGTGAGTGGACAGGGGGCGCGAGGAACACTGAAGCTTTCTTT.

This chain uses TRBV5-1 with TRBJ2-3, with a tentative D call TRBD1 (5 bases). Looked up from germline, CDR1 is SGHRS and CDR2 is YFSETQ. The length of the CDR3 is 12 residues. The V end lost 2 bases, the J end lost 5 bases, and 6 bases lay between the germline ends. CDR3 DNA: TGCGCCAGCAGCTTAGGGGTAGATACGCAGTATTTT. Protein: CASSLGVDTQYF.